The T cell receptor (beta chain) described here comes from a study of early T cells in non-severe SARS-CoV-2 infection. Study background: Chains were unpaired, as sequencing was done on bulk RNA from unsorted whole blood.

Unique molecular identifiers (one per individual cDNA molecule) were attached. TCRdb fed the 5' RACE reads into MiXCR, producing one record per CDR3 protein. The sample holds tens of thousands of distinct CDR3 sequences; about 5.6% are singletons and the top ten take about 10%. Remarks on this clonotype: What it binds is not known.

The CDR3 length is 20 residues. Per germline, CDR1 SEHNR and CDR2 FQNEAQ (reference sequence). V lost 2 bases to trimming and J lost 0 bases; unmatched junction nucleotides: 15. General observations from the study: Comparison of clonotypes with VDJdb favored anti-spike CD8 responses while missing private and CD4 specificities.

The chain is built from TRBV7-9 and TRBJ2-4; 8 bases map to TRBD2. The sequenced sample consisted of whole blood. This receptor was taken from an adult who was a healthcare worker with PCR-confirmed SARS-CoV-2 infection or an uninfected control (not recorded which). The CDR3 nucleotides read TGTGCCAGCAGCTTAAAGTCAGAGTGGACTAGCCGCCTAGCCAAAAACATTCAGTACTTC. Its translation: CASSLKSEWTSRLAKNIQYF.